The 2 T cell receptor beta chains presented below share a single source sample, sequenced in a study of blood T cells in healthy people across ages. Alongside a J-beta primer mix, a sample-barcoded 5' primer served in a second PCR lasting roughly 6 to 11 cycles. TCRdb reprocessed the 5' RACE reads with MiXCR, giving one entry per CDR3 protein. The top ten hold under 8.5% of the sample, which has roughly 1.4 million distinct CDR3 sequences, roughly 60% seen once. Sequenced input: blood. These receptors were obtained from a man aged 18 to 35 in good health.

This clonotype has just a few counts. The V and J genes are TRBV27 and TRBJ2-1, with D unresolved. Germline values: CDR1 MNHEY, CDR2 SMNVEV (reference sequence). V lost 3 bases, J lost 9 bases, and 9 bases lay in between. The CDR3 is made up of 12 amino acids. CDR3 residues: CASSFNEFEQFF. CDR3 coding DNA: TGTGCCAGCAGTTTCAACGAATTTGAGCAGTTCTTC.

The chain has TRBV4-1 and TRBJ2-7; D uncertain. This CDR3 has 16 residues. Deletions cut 1 base from V and 0 bases from J, with 13 bases between. The germline V gene has CDR1 MGHRA and CDR2 YSYEKL. CDR3 sequence (DNA): TGCGCCAGCAGCCAAGTCGGGCCTAGGGTCTCCTACGAGCAGTACTTC. This gives the protein CASSQVGPRVSYEQYF.